The 14 T cell receptor beta chains below were found in one sample sequenced in a study of shared clonotypes between healthy human individuals. The method was immunoSEQ multiplex PCR; TCRdb's version includes in-frame clones alone and lacks a portion of them. Of 2,500,000 or so clones in the sample, over 85% were seen once. Sample: naive CD4+ T cells from PBMCs. Regarding subset: CD45RA+ positively selected. These receptors were taken from a man aged 18 to 29 in good health. Some clones in this sample may be carry-over from other donors' samples.

As concerns this clone: Distinct nucleotide sequences in the sample also encode this CDR3. The J gene is TRBJ1-5, the V gene TRBV6-1; no clear D. V lost 0 bases, J lost 5 bases, and 8 bases lay in between. Germline lookup yields CDR1 MNHNS and CDR2 SASEGT. The length of the CDR3 is 14 residues. The DNA for the CDR3 is TGTGCCAGCAGTGAAGCTCGCGGCGATCAGCCCCAGCATTTT. Translated, it gives CASSEARGDQPQHF.

The chain has TRBV2 and TRBJ1-5; possibly TRBD1 for D (6 bases). Germline-derived CDR1 and CDR2 are SNHLY and FYNNEI. The CDR3 consists of 13 residues. The germline V and J ends were trimmed by 6 bases and 6 bases, with 12 bases remaining between them. The CDR3 nucleotides are TGTGCCAGCAGCTTCCAGGGGACTCAGCCCCAGCATTTT. The encoded protein is CASSFQGTQPQHF.

The chain has TRBV29-1 and TRBJ2-5; the D gene could be TRBD1 or TRBD2 (5 bases each). The CDR3 sequence is 14 residues long. From germline, CDR1 is SQVTM and CDR2 ANQGSEA. V dropped 6 bases and J dropped 4 bases, with 18 bases sitting between them. CDR3 amino acids: CSVRDRLGRETQYF. CDR3 bases: TGCAGCGTCCGGGACCGCCTTGGGAGAGAGACCCAGTACTTC.

The V and J genes are TRBV2 and TRBJ1-3; D uncertain. This CDR3 has 13 amino acids. Germline V CDR1 and CDR2: SNHLY, FYNNEI. With 8 bases removed from V and 0 bases from J, the gap between germline ends came to 8 bases. The CDR3 region is CASGRNSGNTIYF. The CDR3 DNA sequence: TGTGCCAGCGGACGGAACTCTGGAAACACCATATATTTT.

The chain joins TRBV5-1 to TRBJ2-5; D possibly corresponds to TRBD1 (5 bases). Looked up from germline, CDR1 is SGHRS and CDR2 is YFSETQ. The CDR3 has 16 residues. The V end lost 2 bases, the J end lost 2 bases, and 16 bases lay between the germline ends. This CDR3 reads CASSFGAHQIQETQYF. The DNA of the CDR3 is TGCGCCAGCAGCTTTGGGGCGCATCAGATTCAAGAGACCCAGTACTTC.

The CDR3 sequence: CASSAGQATYEQYF. The DNA for the CDR3 is TGTGCCAGCAGCGCGGGACAGGCCACCTACGAGCAGTACTTC. The chain joins TRBV7-2 to TRBJ2-7, with 8 bases identical to TRBD1. With 5 bases clipped from V and 2 bases from J, the junction kept 5 bases outside the gene matches. Germline assignment: CDR1 SGHTA and CDR2 FQGNSA. The CDR3 runs to 14 residues. Full variable domain (missing parts from reference TRBV7-2 and TRBJ2-7): GAGVSQSPSNKVTEKGKDVELRCDPISGHTALYWYRQSLGQGLEFLIYFQGNSAPDKSGLPSDRFSAERTGGSVSTLTIQRTQQEDSAVYLCASSAGQATYEQYFGPGTRLTVT.

V usage is TRBV28 and J usage is TRBJ2-7; unclear D gene. Per germline, CDR1 MDHEN and CDR2 SYDVKM. The CDR3 is 12 residues long. V lost 2 bases, J lost 5 bases, and 7 bases lay in between. CDR3: CASSLGIDEQYF. CDR3 nucleotides: TGTGCCAGCAGTTTAGGTATCGACGAGCAGTACTTC. The whole variable domain, remainder taken from reference TRBV28 and TRBJ2-7, is DVKVTQSSRYLVKRTGEKVFLECVQDMDHENMFWYRQDPGLGLRLIYFSYDVKMKEKGDIPEGYSVSREKKERFSLILESASTNQTSMYLCASSLGIDEQYFGPGTRLTVT.

The chain carries TRBV9 and TRBJ1-2; D is unclear. Per germline, CDR1 SGDLS and CDR2 YYNGEE. The V and J ends lost 4 bases and 0 bases respectively, with 7 bases between them. The CDR3 length is 13 residues. This CDR3 reads CASSQDTNYGYTF. CDR3 DNA sequence: TGTGCCAGCAGCCAGGATACTAACTATGGCTACACCTTC. Full variable domain (rest looked up from reference TRBV9 and TRBJ1-2): DSGVTQTPKHLITATGQRVTLRCSPRSGDLSVYWYQQSLDQGLQFLIQYYNGEERAKGNILERFSAQQFPDLHSELNLSSLELGDSALYFCASSQDTNYGYTFGSGTRLTVV.

On this clone itself: The sample holds other DNA sequences that translate to the same CDR3. The genes are TRBV6-6 and TRBJ2-7; maybe TRBD1 (5 bases). The germline V and J ends were trimmed by 2 bases and 1 base, with 9 bases remaining between them. CDR1 and CDR2 from the germline V gene are MNHNY and SVGAGI (reference sequence). The CDR3 contains 14 residues. In DNA, the CDR3 is TGTGCCAGCAGTTACCCAGCAGGGTCCTACGAGCAGTACTTC. As protein: CASSYPAGSYEQYF.

The chain joins TRBV28 to TRBJ2-3; D is uncertain. The V gene's germline CDR1 is MDHEN and CDR2 SYDVKM. This CDR3 comprises 13 residues. The V and J ends lost 2 bases and 8 bases respectively, with 11 bases between them. Here the CDR3 reads CASSLPAISTQYF. CDR3 DNA: TGTGCCAGCAGTTTACCCGCAATAAGTACGCAGTATTTT.

The chain links TRBV5-1 to TRBJ1-1; TRBD1 matches 7 bases. The J segment lost 1 base and the V segment lost 2 bases, leaving 8 bases of the junction unmatched. In germline, CDR1 is SGHRS, CDR2 YFSETQ. CDR3 length: 16 residues. CDR3 nucleotide sequence: TGCGCCAGCAGCTTATCGGGGACAGCGAGGAACACTGAAGCTTTCTTT. Translation: CASSLSGTARNTEAFF. Using reference TRBV5-1 and TRBJ1-1 for the parts outside the CDR3, the full variable domain is KAGVTQTPRYLIKTRGQQVTLSCSPISGHRSVSWYQQTPGQGLQFLFEYFSETQRNKGNFPGRFSGRQFSNSRSEMNVSTLELGDSALYLCASSLSGTARNTEAFFGQGTRLTVV.

About this clone itself: This CDR3 is also generated by other DNA sequences in the sample. The rearrangement uses TRBV7-3 and TRBJ1-1; a possible D gene is TRBD1 (5 bases). CDR1 is SGHTA and CDR2 is FQGTGA in the germline V gene. V was pared by 6 bases and J by 5 bases, with 13 bases between. CDR3 length: 13 residues. The CDR3 nucleotides are TGTGCCAGCAGTTTCCGTCAGGGAACTGAAGCTTTCTTT. Translated, it gives CASSFRQGTEAFF.

This sequence joins TRBV28 and TRBJ2-5, with D perhaps TRBD1 or TRBD2 (5 bases each). Germline lookup yields CDR1 MDHEN and CDR2 SYDVKM. V shed 5 bases and J shed 2 bases, with 21 bases lying between them. CDR3 length: 17 amino acids. The CDR3 sequence: CASSSLPKRGVQETQYF. CDR3 nucleotide sequence: TGTGCCAGCAGTAGCCTCCCGAAACGAGGGGTTCAAGAGACCCAGTACTTC.

In regard to this clone: Other nucleotide sequences from this sample produce the same CDR3. The V call is TRBV29-1, the J call TRBJ1-2; D gene uncertain. Trimming removed 6 bases from V and 2 bases from J, with 4 bases in between. The V gene's germline CDR1 is SQVTM and CDR2 ANQGSEA. This CDR3 is 10 amino acids long. CDR3 DNA sequence: TGCAGCGTCGAAAACTATGGCTACACCTTC. The encoded protein is CSVENYGYTF. Combining the CDR3 with reference TRBV29-1 and TRBJ1-2 gives the whole variable domain SAVISQKPSRDICQRGTSLTIQCQVDSQVTMMFWYRQQPGQSLTLIATANQGSEATYESGFVIDKFPISRPNLTFSTLTVSNMSPEDSSIYLCSVENYGYTFGSGTRLTVV.